These T cell receptor beta chains were read from a single sample in a study of blood T cell repertoires in COVID-19. The method was immunoSEQ multiplex PCR; TCRdb's version includes in-frame clones alone and lacks a portion of them. This sample yields about 370,000 clones, of which 75% to 90% are seen a single time; about 1% belongs to the top ten. The sequenced material came from PBMCs or T cells enriched from blood (not recorded which). The receptors originated from a man aged 18 to 35 who had recovered from COVID-19. Both conserved end residues are part of each CDR3. A D gene is named only where the DNA matches it firmly. Part of the rows lack a size; the others show once, few, many or a class for expanded clones.

d_call | j_call | v_call | clone_size | cdr3_aa | cdr3_nt
NA | TRBJ2-1 | TRBV9 | NA | CASSATGRGDNEQFF | TGTGCCAGCAGCGCCACAGGGCGAGGGGACAATGAGCAGTTCTTC
NA | TRBJ1-2 | TRBV5-1 | NA | CASSLRGQSPYGYTF | TGCGCCAGCAGCCTCCGGGGTCAATCCCCCTATGGCTACACCTTC
NA | TRBJ2-3 | TRBV7-9 | few | CASSSTGMNTDTQYF | TGTGCCAGCAGCTCCACCGGGATGAACACAGATACGCAGTATTTT
NA | TRBJ2-7 | TRBV19 | NA | CASSIESNPGSYEQYF | TGTGCCAGTAGTATAGAGAGCAACCCCGGCTCCTACGAGCAGTACTTC
TRBD1 | TRBJ1-2 | TRBV19 | few | CASSIRTGESYTF | TGTGCCAGTAGTATTAGGACAGGGGAGAGCTACACCTTC
TRBD1 | TRBJ2-2 | TRBV6-4 | NA | CASNISPRQGKTGELFF | TGTGCCAGCAACATTTCCCCGAGACAGGGTAAGACCGGGGAGCTGTTTTTT
TRBD1 | TRBJ1-1 | TRBV6-5 | NA | CASSYGQGDTEAFF | TGTGCCAGCAGTTACGGGCAGGGGGACACTGAAGCTTTCTTT
NA | TRBJ1-3 | TRBV5-1 | NA | CASSRGDFSGNTIYF | TGCGCCAGCAGCCGGGGGGACTTCTCTGGAAACACCATATATTTT
TRBD1 | TRBJ2-7 | TRBV19 | NA | CASSIMATGGSGEQYF | TGTGCCAGTAGTATAATGGCGACAGGGGGCTCGGGTGAGCAGTACTTC
NA | TRBJ2-1 | TRBV3-1/TRBV3-2 | NA | CASSQGLGGDEQFF | TGTGCCAGCAGCCAAGGACTAGGGGGCGATGAGCAGTTCTTC
NA | TRBJ1-2 | TRBV11-2 | once | CASSPMSGPYTF | TGTGCCAGCAGCCCGATGAGCGGGCCCTACACCTTC
TRBD1 | TRBJ2-2 | TRBV3-1/TRBV3-2 | NA | CASSPPDRADTGELFF | TGTGCCAGCAGCCCCCCGGACAGGGCGGACACCGGGGAGCTGTTTTTT
TRBD1 | TRBJ1-2 | TRBV12-5 | few | CASGLGGGGDYGYTF | TGTGCTAGTGGTTTGGGAGGGGGCGGGGACTATGGCTACACCTTC
NA | TRBJ2-3 | TRBV20-1 | NA | CSASRERSDTQYF | TGCAGTGCTAGTCGGGAGAGGTCAGATACGCAGTATTTT
NA | TRBJ1-2 | TRBV18 | NA | CASSPLGGTNYGYTF | TGTGCCAGCTCACCACTTGGGGGGACTAACTATGGCTACACCTTC
TRBD2 | TRBJ2-5 | TRBV7-7 | NA | CASSSRPGTRAEETQYF | TGTGCCAGCAGCTCCCGTCCCGGGACTAGAGCTGAAGAGACCCAGTACTTC
NA | TRBJ2-7 | TRBV7-3 | NA | CASSPYGVYEQYF | TGTGCCAGCAGCCCGTACGGGGTCTACGAGCAGTACTTC
NA | TRBJ1-2 | TRBV5-1 | NA | CASSLGQVINGYTF | TGCGCCAGCAGCTTGGGACAGGTGATTAATGGCTACACCTTC
NA | TRBJ2-7 | TRBV21-1 | NA | CASSKEVGQVLSYEQYF | TGTGCCAGCAGCAAAGAGGTAGGACAGGTACTCTCCTACGAGCAGTACTTC
TRBD2 | TRBJ2-7 | TRBV28 | NA | CASSFRGGSRYEQYF | TGTGCCAGCAGTTTCCGAGGCGGGAGTAGGTACGAGCAGTACTTC
TRBD2 | TRBJ2-7 | TRBV19 | NA | CASTSGGAGREQYF | TGTGCCAGTACCTCGGGGGGGGCTGGTCGCGAGCAGTACTTC
NA | TRBJ2-7 | TRBV6-2/TRBV6-3 | NA | CASRPSPGSYEQYF | TGTGCCAGCAGACCTAGCCCGGGGTCCTACGAGCAGTACTTC
NA | TRBJ1-2 | TRBV5-4 | NA | CASSHTGKDGYTF | TGTGCCAGCAGCCATACAGGGAAGGATGGCTACACCTTC
NA | TRBJ1-1 | TRBV4-1 | NA | CASSPTVMNTEAFF | TGCGCCAGCAGCCCGACAGTTATGAACACTGAAGCTTTCTTT
NA | TRBJ2-1 | TRBV5-1 | NA | CASSLVGGNYNEQFF | TGCGCCAGCAGCTTGGTAGGGGGAAACTACAATGAGCAGTTCTTC
TRBD1 | TRBJ1-6 | TRBV11-2 | NA | CASSLWTGTDPPLHF | TGTGCCAGCAGCTTGTGGACAGGGACGGATCCACCCCTCCACTTT